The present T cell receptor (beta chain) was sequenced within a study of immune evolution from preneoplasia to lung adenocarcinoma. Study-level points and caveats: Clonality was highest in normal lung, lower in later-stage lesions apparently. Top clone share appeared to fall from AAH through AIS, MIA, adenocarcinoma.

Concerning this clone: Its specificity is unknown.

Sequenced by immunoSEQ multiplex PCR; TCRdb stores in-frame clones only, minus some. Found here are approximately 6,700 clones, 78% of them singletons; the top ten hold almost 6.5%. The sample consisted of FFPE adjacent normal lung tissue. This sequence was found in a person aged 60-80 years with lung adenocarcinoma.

The CDR3 DNA sequence: TGTGCCAGCGGCCGATTTCCGGAGTTGGGAAAACTGTTTTTT. Its protein is CASGRFPELGKLFF. The rearrangement links TRBV7-9 to TRBJ1-4; no definite D call. The CDR3 length is 14 residues. Germline CDR1 is SEHNR and CDR2 is FQNEAQ (reference sequence). V was shortened by 8 bases and J by 10 bases, with 20 bases between the two germline ends.